This passage covers 11 T cell receptor beta chains from one sample sequenced in a study of neurological immune-mediated disorders. Noted time point: technical triplicate 3. Using its own MiXCR run on the 5' RACE reads, TCRdb lists one record per CDR3 protein. The table shows nearly 45,000 distinct CDR3 sequences, with about 22% occurring only once. Sequencing was done on a sample of PBMCs. The receptors were gathered from a man in his fifties or sixties with HTLV-1-associated myelopathy (HAM/TSP).

In this sample, this clonotype turned up many times. The genes are TRBV5-1 and TRBJ2-1; 9 bases agree with TRBD2. V trimming: 2 bases; J trimming: 4 bases; junction bases outside the gene matches: 13. The germline V gene has CDR1 SGHRS and CDR2 YFSETQ. The CDR3 sequence is 18 residues long. The chain's CDR3 is CASSLIAGEKSQYNEQFF. CDR3 in DNA: TGCGCCAGCAGCTTAATAGCGGGAGAAAAATCTCAATACAATGAGCAGTTCTTC.

This clonotype has at least ten counts. The chain uses TRBV6-5 and TRBJ2-7, with 10 bases aligning to TRBD1. J lost 2 bases, V lost 5 bases, and 6 bases had no gene match. The CDR3 runs 15 residues. CDR1 and CDR2 from the germline V gene are MNHEY and SVGAGI. The CDR3 reads CASSLTDRGTYEQYF. In nucleotides, the CDR3 is TGTGCCAGCAGTCTGACGGACAGGGGGACCTACGAGCAGTACTTC.

In this sample, this clonotype turned up many times. This sequence joins TRBV5-6 and TRBJ2-5; either TRBD1 or TRBD2 may fit D (5 bases each). CDR3 length: 13 amino acids. Per the germline V gene, CDR1 is SGHDT and CDR2 is YYEEEE. Trimming cost V 4 bases and J 12 bases, with 19 bases left between them. This CDR3 reads CASSLIGDRREYF. For the CDR3, the DNA is TGTGCCAGCAGCCTAATCGGGGACCGACGGGAGTACTTC.

The CDR3 loop is CASSPGTSGVSYNEQFF. The DNA of the CDR3 is TGTGCCAGCAGCCCCGGGACTAGCGGGGTCTCCTACAATGAGCAGTTCTTC. The gene calls are TRBV6-2 or TRBV6-3 and TRBJ2-1; 13 bases agree with TRBD2. Germline-derived CDR1 and CDR2 are MNHEY and SVGEGT. After removal of 6 bases from V and 0 bases from J, the junction contained 5 bases not matched to a gene. This CDR3 region has 17 residues.

The chain couples TRBV24-1 to TRBJ2-1; D is ambiguous. This CDR3 region has 15 residues. CDR1 KGHDR and CDR2 SFDVKD come from the germline V gene. Between the trimmed V and J ends, which lost 4 bases and 6 bases, there was a span of 15 bases. This CDR3 reads CATSDPTISTNEQFF. As DNA, the CDR3 is TGTGCCACCAGTGACCCCACGATAAGTACCAATGAGCAGTTCTTC.

The rearrangement links TRBV5-1 to TRBJ1-3, with D possibly TRBD1 on 6 matching bases. CDR1 and CDR2 (germline): SGHRS, YFSETQ. Trimming removed 4 bases from V and 0 bases from J, with 14 bases in between. The CDR3 sequence is 16 residues long. DNA for the CDR3: TGCGCCAGCAGCCTTGGACAGCCTTCCTCTGGAAACACCATATATTTT. It translates to CASSLGQPSSGNTIYF.

The chain is built from TRBV5-1 and TRBJ2-1, with 11 bases identical to TRBD1. CDR3 length equals 15 residues. The V segment lost 3 bases and the J segment 4 bases; nucleotides outside the gene matches: 3. Looked up from germline, CDR1 is SGHRS and CDR2 is YFSETQ. CDR3 protein: CASSYGTGGYNEQFF. DNA for the CDR3: TGCGCCAGCAGCTACGGGACAGGGGGTTACAATGAGCAGTTCTTC.

In this sample, this clonotype turned up a few times. V and J are TRBV7-3 and TRBJ1-4; D is uncertain. The CDR3 loop spans 15 amino acids. V was pared by 6 bases and J by 0 bases, with 11 bases between. CDR1 is SGHTA, CDR2 FQGTGA, per germline. The CDR3 nucleotides are TGTGCCAGCAGAGGCAGGAAAGCAACTAATGAAAAACTGTTTTTT. Translating gives CASRGRKATNEKLFF.

The chain uses TRBV2 and TRBJ2-1; TRBD1 aligns across 11 bases. CDR1 and CDR2 from the germline V gene are SNHLY and FYNNEI. CDR3 length equals 16 residues. Losses at the gene ends were 5 bases for V and 3 bases for J; bases not matched to a gene: 6. The CDR3 coding sequence is TGTGCCAGCAGTTGGTCCGGGACAGGGGGCTACAATGAGCAGTTCTTC. This encodes CASSWSGTGGYNEQFF.

J is TRBJ2-4 and V is TRBV28; D may be TRBD2 (5 bases). This CDR3 is built from 13 residues. CDR1 and CDR2 (germline): MDHEN, SYDVKM. V lost 5 bases, J lost 12 bases, and 17 bases lay in between. CDR3 loop: CASSVPRRICQYF. The CDR3 DNA reads TGTGCCAGCAGTGTACCACGGAGGATATGTCAGTACTTC.

This clonotype was seen at least ten times. CDR3 sequence reads: CASSQDPVSGVADTQYF. The CDR3 DNA reads as TGTGCCAGCAGCCAAGATCCGGTTAGCGGAGTCGCAGATACGCAGTATTTT. The chain is built from TRBV3-1 and TRBJ2-3; a possible D gene is TRBD2 (6 bases). This CDR3 region has 17 residues. Germline lookup yields CDR1 LGHDT and CDR2 YNNKEL (reference sequence). Trimming removed 0 bases at V and 4 bases at J, with 17 bases between.